The 24 T cell receptor beta chains below come from one sample, sequenced in a study of Graves' ophthalmopathy and Graves' hyperthyroidism. The sequenced template was RNA, covering the TCR beta CDR3 region. After a first-round RT-PCR with HTBI primers, a second-round multiplex PCR was run. TCRdb itself ran the multiplex PCR reads through MiXCR, one entry per CDR3 protein. The sample shows about 640,000 distinct CDR3 sequences, just over 40% of them seen only once. The sequencing sample was made of peripheral blood. These receptors were obtained from an adult man with Graves' ophthalmopathy.

This clonotype was observed at least ten times. The CDR3 nucleotides read TGTGCCAGCAGCCAGGGACGTATAACCTACGAGCAGTACTTC. Translated: CASSQGRITYEQYF. The chain carries TRBV7-8 and TRBJ2-7; the D gene could be TRBD1 or TRBD2 (5 bases each). V shed 5 bases and J shed 2 bases, with 13 bases lying between them. The CDR3 extends over 14 amino acids. Looked up from germline, CDR1 is SGHVS and CDR2 is FQNEAQ.

The chain joins TRBV7-2 to TRBJ1-3; D is perhaps TRBD1 (5 bases). The CDR3 loop spans 16 amino acids. From germline, CDR1 is SGHTA and CDR2 FQGNSA. V shed 4 bases and J shed 7 bases, with 20 bases lying between them. CDR3: CASSSIPGRAWNTIYF. In nucleotides, the CDR3 is TGTGCCAGCAGCTCAATCCCGGGACGGGCCTGGAACACCATATATTTT. The variable domain in full, with the rest retrieved from reference TRBV7-2 and TRBJ1-3, is GAGVSQSPSNKVTEKGKDVELRCDPISGHTALYWYRQSLGQGLEFLIYFQGNSAPDKSGLPSDRFSAERTGGSVSTLTIQRTQQEDSAVYLCASSSIPGRAWNTIYFGEGSWLTVV.

This CDR3 is CASSQDQGNQPQHF. CDR3 DNA sequence: TGTGCCAGCAGCCAAGATCAGGGCAATCAGCCCCAGCATTTT. This chain links TRBV3-1 with TRBJ1-5; D ambiguous. The V gene's germline CDR1 is LGHDT and CDR2 YNNKEL (reference sequence). The CDR3 length is 14 residues. V was trimmed by 0 bases and J by 2 bases, leaving 5 bases between them. The whole variable domain, filled in from reference TRBV3-1 and TRBJ1-5, reads DTAVSQTPKYLVTQMGNDKSIKCEQNLGHDTMYWYKQDSKKFLKIMFSYNNKELIINETVPNRFSPKSPDKAHLNLHINSLELGDSAVYFCASSQDQGNQPQHFGDGTRLSIL.

This clonotype is a singleton in its sample. Lacking the conserved final phenylalanine or tryptophan, this CDR3 likely reflects a read error. The DNA is left out, because the CDR3 cannot be placed on it with certainty; the CDR3 is given as TCRdb lists it. This sequence joins TRBV7-2 and TRBJ1-4; TRBD1, the table's D call, lacks a check against the DNA. Germline CDR1 is SGHTA and CDR2 is FQGNSA. The CDR3 extends over 9 residues, inclusive of both ends. CDR3 amino acids: CASSQNRGL.

This clonotype was seen at least ten times. This sequence joins TRBV5-8 and TRBJ2-6; D is uncertain. V lost 4 bases and J lost 0, with 11 bases in between. The CDR3 is 16 amino acids. Germline V gene lookup returns CDR1 SGHTS and CDR2 YDEGEE. The CDR3 sequence is CASSRNAYSGANVLTF. The CDR3 coding sequence is TGTGCCAGCAGCAGGAACGCATACTCTGGGGCCAACGTCCTGACTTTC.

The rearrangement links TRBV18 to TRBJ1-1, with D maybe TRBD1 (5 bases). This CDR3 spans 14 amino acids. Germline CDR1 and CDR2: KGHSH and LQKENI. V was trimmed by 2 bases and J by 4 bases, leaving 11 bases between them. The CDR3: CASSPTGTGTEAFF. In nucleotides, the CDR3 is TGTGCCAGCTCACCAACCGGGACGGGCACTGAAGCTTTCTTT.

This clonotype was seen a single time. The chain links TRBV7-2 to TRBJ1-4, with D tentatively TRBD1 (5 bases). The germline gives CDR1 SGHTA, CDR2 FQGNSA. The V gene lost 5 bases and the J gene lost 10 bases, with 14 bases spanning the gap. The CDR3 contains 13 residues. The CDR3: CASSRGAQGKLFF. CDR3 in DNA: TGTGCCAGCAGCCGTGGGGCGCAGGGAAAACTGTTTTTT.

A remark on this clonotype: The junction differs from germline at one of its ends, possibly a read error. The gene calls are TRBV10-3 and TRBJ2-5; a weak D match, TRBD2 (6 bases). The CDR3 loop spans 15 amino acids. The germline V gene encodes CDR1 ENHRY and CDR2 SYGVKD. CDR3 in amino acids: CASSERPAEGETQYF. Written as DNA, the CDR3 is TGTGCCAGCAGTGAAAGGCCTGCGGAGGGCGAGACCCAGTACTTC.

This clonotype is a singleton in its sample. The chain employs TRBV7-9 and TRBJ2-1; 8 bases line up with TRBD2. This CDR3 has 15 residues. Germline assignment: CDR1 SEHNR and CDR2 FQNEAQ (reference sequence). Unmatched junction bases numbered 13, after V lost 5 bases and J lost 10 bases. CDR3 region: CASSPRGAPREEQFF. The CDR3 DNA is TGTGCCAGCAGCCCGCGGGGGGCGCCCAGGGAGGAGCAGTTCTTC.

The J gene is TRBJ1-1, the V gene TRBV5-1; no clear D. CDR3 length equals 13 residues. CDR1 is SGHRS, CDR2 YFSETQ, per germline. Trimming left V 5 bases short and J 5 bases short, with 13 bases between. CDR3 in DNA: TGCGCCAGCAGGGCCGCCGGATGGACTGAAGCTTTCTTT. Its protein is CASRAAGWTEAFF.

The CDR3 loop is CATSRVQGAWTQYF. DNA of the CDR3: TGTGCCACCAGCAGAGTACAGGGGGCGTGGACCCAGTACTTC. The chain employs TRBV15 and TRBJ2-5; TRBD1 matches 9 bases. The CDR3 has 14 amino acids. The V segment lost 1 base and the J segment 7 bases; nucleotides outside the gene matches: 4. The germline CDR1 and CDR2 sequences are LNHNV and YYDKDF (reference sequence).

Points on this clonotype: This CDR3 is missing its conserved last phenylalanine or tryptophan, likely due to a read error. It is unclear where the CDR3 begins or ends on the DNA, so no DNA is shown, and the CDR3 is as TCRdb lists it. The chain employs TRBV7-2 and TRBJ1-6. Including both end residues, the CDR3 is 8 amino acids long. CDR1 and CDR2 (germline): SGHTA, FQGNSA. The CDR3 here is CASSLSHS.

The rearrangement links TRBV19 to TRBJ2-7, with D maybe TRBD2 (6 bases). V was clipped by 3 bases and J by 3 bases, with 12 bases between them. The CDR3 consists of 14 residues. CDR1 and CDR2 (germline): LNHDA, SQIVND (reference sequence). CDR3 sequence: CASSIDGSNYEQYF. The CDR3 nucleotides read TGTGCCAGTAGTATCGACGGGAGTAACTACGAGCAGTACTTC. The full variable domain, completed using reference TRBV19 and TRBJ2-7, is DGGITQSPKYLFRKEGQNVTLSCEQNLNHDAMYWYRQDPGQGLRLIYYSQIVNDFQKGDIAEGYSVSREKKESFPLTVTSAQKNPTAFYLCASSIDGSNYEQYFGPGTRLTVT.

The V gene is TRBV10-3, the J gene TRBJ2-7; D perhaps matches TRBD1 (5 bases). This CDR3 spans 13 amino acids. Germline values: CDR1 ENHRY, CDR2 SYGVKD. V lost 4 bases and J 7 bases, leaving 14 bases between the germline ends. CDR3 protein: CAISVLADSEQYF. CDR3 sequence (DNA): TGTGCCATCAGTGTCTTAGCAGACAGTGAGCAGTACTTC.

This clonotype was recorded at least ten times. The gene calls are TRBV29-1 and TRBJ1-1; D unresolved. CDR3 length: 13 residues. CDR1 and CDR2 from the germline V gene are SQVTM and ANQGSEA. The V and J ends lost 7 bases and 3 bases respectively, with 15 bases between them. CDR3 protein: CSGLGSSDTEAFF. CDR3 DNA: TGCAGCGGCCTGGGGAGCAGCGACACTGAAGCTTTCTTT.

As concerns this clonotype: A much larger clone differs from this one at a single base, so this may be a read error. This chain connects TRBV9 to TRBJ2-7; TRBD2 might be the D (5 bases). There are 13 residues in the CDR3. Trimming stripped 2 bases from V and 6 bases from J, with 12 bases between. CDR1 and CDR2 (germline): SGDLS, YYNGEE. This chain's CDR3 is CASSVASRGEQYF. CDR3 nucleotides: TGTGCCAGCAGCGTGGCTAGCCGGGGCGAGCAGTACTTC.

The chain links TRBV25-1 to TRBJ2-7; TRBD1 is a possible D gene (6 bases). Germline V gene data show CDR1 as MGHDK and CDR2 as SYGVNS. V was shortened by 5 bases and J by 5 bases, with 13 bases between the two germline ends. The CDR3 contains 13 residues. The CDR3 DNA reads TGTGCCAGCAGTTACAGGGAATCGAACGAGCAGTACTTC. Residues: CASSYRESNEQYF.

This clonotype was recorded at least ten times. The chain has TRBV20-1 and TRBJ2-7; D ambiguous. Germline V gene sequence: CDR1 DFQATT, CDR2 SNEGSKA (reference sequence). CDR3 length equals 12 residues. V was trimmed by 4 bases and J by 7 bases, leaving 14 bases between them. The CDR3 is CSAIYDSLEQYF. The CDR3 DNA reads TGCAGTGCTATCTACGACTCGTTGGAGCAGTACTTC.

This sequence joins TRBV7-8 and TRBJ2-7; 12 positions match TRBD2. This CDR3 is built from 15 residues. CDR1 is SGHVS and CDR2 is FQNEAQ in the germline V gene. The ends lost 7 bases at V and 9 bases at J; junction bases unmatched: 13. In DNA form, the CDR3 reads TGTGCCAGCAACCTTCTAGCGGGGGGGGTGGATACGCAGTACTTC. Its translation is CASNLLAGGVDTQYF.

The chain carries TRBV29-1 and TRBJ1-4; 7 positions agree with TRBD1. V was clipped by 8 bases and J by 3 bases; unmatched bases: 3. Looked up from germline, CDR1 is SQVTM and CDR2 is ANQGSEA. The length of the CDR3 is 12 residues. The CDR3 bases are TGCAGCTACCAGGGGGCTAATGAAAAACTGTTTTTT. Protein product: CSYQGANEKLFF.

This clonotype was seen many times. CDR3 coding DNA: TGCAGTGCCAAATACAGCGGGAGCTCCTACGAGCAGTACTTC. It is translated as CSAKYSGSSYEQYF. The chain combines TRBV20-1 with TRBJ2-7; 8 nucleotides align to TRBD2. The CDR3 runs 14 residues. Trimming took 6 bases from V and 0 from J; bases not matched to a gene: 7. In germline, CDR1 is DFQATT, CDR2 SNEGSKA (reference sequence).

The sample holds many counts of this clonotype. V and J are TRBV15 and TRBJ1-2; D might be TRBD1 (5 bases). This CDR3 has 15 residues. The germline gives CDR1 LNHNV, CDR2 YYDKDF (reference sequence). V was trimmed by 3 bases and J by 3 bases, leaving 14 bases between them. The CDR3 DNA is TGTGCCACCAGCAGGGGCAAAGGGGCGGACTATGGCTACACCTTC. Protein product: CATSRGKGADYGYTF.

About this clonotype: This may stem from a read error, because a much larger clone lies one nucleotide away. Lacking the conserved final phenylalanine or tryptophan, this CDR3 likely reflects a read error. The limits of the CDR3 on the DNA are not certain, so only TCRdb's listed CDR3 is given. The rearrangement links TRBV24-1 to TRBJ1-4; TRBD1, the D gene given by the table, was not confirmed from the DNA. Germline V gives CDR1 KGHDR, CDR2 SFDVKD. The CDR3 adds up to 10 amino acids, both ends counted. CDR3 protein: CATSGGGVFL.

This clonotype has only a few counts. The J gene is TRBJ2-3, the V gene TRBV2; D not certain. This CDR3 is built from 13 residues. The ends were cut back, 7 bases at V and 1 base at J, with 9 bases in the middle. CDR1 and CDR2 from the germline V gene are SNHLY and FYNNEI. CDR3: CASIVVGTDTQYF. CDR3 nucleotides: TGTGCCAGCATTGTGGTAGGCACAGATACGCAGTATTTT. Complete variable domain (other parts from reference TRBV2 and TRBJ2-3): EPEVTQTPSHQVTQMGQEVILRCVPISNHLYFYWYRQILGQKVEFLVSFYNNEISEKSEIFDDQFSVERPDGSNFTLKIRSTKLEDSAMYFCASIVVGTDTQYFGPGTRLTVL.